A selection of T cell receptor beta chains follows, all from one sample in a study of T-cell memory formation after mild COVID-19. TCRdb re-analysed the 5' RACE reads in MiXCR, keeping a single row per CDR3 protein. The table lists roughly 170,000 distinct CDR3 sequences, about 20% of them singletons. Sequencing was performed on PBMCs or a T cell subset sorted from them (not recorded which). The receptors come from an adult woman who had mild COVID-19 (a few samples of this study predate the infection). Cell type and time point are not known. The CDR3 runs from the conserved cysteine through the conserved F or W. The D gene is left open where the match is weak. Only part of the rows carry a size: once, few, many, or a class if the clone is expanded.

size | J | V | D | DNA | CDR3
few | TRBJ2-3 | TRBV6-5 | . | TGTGCCAGCTTCTATGGAGATACGCAGTATTTT | CASFYGDTQYF
. | TRBJ1-1 | TRBV11-2 | . | TGTGCCAGCAGTTTAACCCAGATCAGACCTACCGAAGCTTTCTTT | CASSLTQIRPTEAFF
few | TRBJ2-7 | TRBV7-6 | . | TGTGCCAGCAGCCTAGCGTTAGGCCAGGACTACGAGCAGTACTTC | CASSLALGQDYEQYF
few | TRBJ2-7 | TRBV27 | TRBD1 | TGTGCCAGCAGTCTCGACAGGGGGGCCTACGAGCAGTACTTC | CASSLDRGAYEQYF
. | TRBJ2-1 | TRBV6-2/TRBV6-3 | . | TGTGCCAGCAGTTACGCGAGCGGTAATGAGCAGTTCTTC | CASSYASGNEQFF
. | TRBJ1-1 | TRBV25-1 | . | TGTGCCAGCGGAATGAACACTGAAGCTTTATTT | CASGMNTEALF
. | TRBJ2-7 | TRBV7-8 | . | TGTGCCAGCAGCTTAGAGACGTTTACCTACGAGCAGTACTTC | CASSLETFTYEQYF
. | TRBJ2-1 | TRBV4-1 | . | TGCGCCAGCAGCCTTAATGGTCCGCGCGATGAGCAGTTCTTC | CASSLNGPRDEQFF
. | TRBJ2-7 | TRBV20-1 | . | TGCAGTGCTCCCAAGGCGGGAAGGAACGAGCAGTACTTC | CSAPKAGRNEQYF
few | TRBJ2-4 | TRBV19 | . | TGTGCCAGTAGTGCGCCAAGTCATACAGGGTCCCTAGCCAAAAACATTCAGTACTTC | CASSAPSHTGSLAKNIQYF
few | TRBJ1-1 | TRBV30 | . | TGTGCCTGGGACACCGGGACGGCCAACACTGAAGCTTTCTTT | CAWDTGTANTEAFF
. | TRBJ2-5 | TRBV7-2 | . | TGTGCCAGCAGCTTAGGACCGTTGAGGGTGGAGACCCAGTACTTC | CASSLGPLRVETQYF
few | TRBJ2-1 | TRBV2 | TRBD2 | TGTGCCAGCAGTGAATATTCTAGCGGTCGTGAGCAGTTCTTC | CASSEYSSGREQFF
. | TRBJ2-3 | TRBV7-8 | TRBD2 | TGTGCCAGCAGCTTTGCGGGAGAATACACAGATACGCAGTATTTT | CASSFAGEYTDTQYF
few | TRBJ1-2 | TRBV12-3/TRBV12-4 | TRBD1 | TGTGCCAGCACCGACAGGCAGGGGGGACCCTATGGCTACACCTTC | CASTDRQGGPYGYTF
many | TRBJ2-7 | TRBV20-1 | . | TGCAGTGCCCTGACAGGTTCCTACGAGCAGTACTTC | CSALTGSYEQYF
few | TRBJ2-1 | TRBV29-1 | TRBD2 | TGCAGCGAAATAGGTAGCGGGAGTCACAATGAGCAGTTCTTC | CSEIGSGSHNEQFF
. | TRBJ2-7 | TRBV4-1 | . | TGCGCCAGCAGCCCGAGTGACGCGGTGTCCTACGAGCAGTACTTC | CASSPSDAVSYEQYF